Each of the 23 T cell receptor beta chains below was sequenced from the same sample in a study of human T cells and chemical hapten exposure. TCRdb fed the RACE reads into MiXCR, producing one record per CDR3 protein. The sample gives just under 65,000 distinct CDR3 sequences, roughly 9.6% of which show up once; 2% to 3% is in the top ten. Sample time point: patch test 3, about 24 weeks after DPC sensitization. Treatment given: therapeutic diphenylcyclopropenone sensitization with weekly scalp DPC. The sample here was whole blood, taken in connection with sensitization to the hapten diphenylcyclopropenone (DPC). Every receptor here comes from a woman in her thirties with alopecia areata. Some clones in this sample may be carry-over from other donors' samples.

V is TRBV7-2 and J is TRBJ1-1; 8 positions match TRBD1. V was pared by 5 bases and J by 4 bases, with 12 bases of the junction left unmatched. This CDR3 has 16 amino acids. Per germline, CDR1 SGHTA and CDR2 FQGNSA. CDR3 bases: TGTGCCAGCAGCGGGGCGGACCTAGGGACAGGCACTGAAGCTTTCTTT. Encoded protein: CASSGADLGTGTEAFF.

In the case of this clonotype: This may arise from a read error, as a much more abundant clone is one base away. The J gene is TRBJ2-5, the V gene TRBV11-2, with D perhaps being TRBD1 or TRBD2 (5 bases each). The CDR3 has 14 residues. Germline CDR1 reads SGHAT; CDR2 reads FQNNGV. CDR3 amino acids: CVSSGGYVQETQYF. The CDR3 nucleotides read TGTGTCAGCAGTGGGGGATATGTCCAAGAGACCCAGTACTTC.

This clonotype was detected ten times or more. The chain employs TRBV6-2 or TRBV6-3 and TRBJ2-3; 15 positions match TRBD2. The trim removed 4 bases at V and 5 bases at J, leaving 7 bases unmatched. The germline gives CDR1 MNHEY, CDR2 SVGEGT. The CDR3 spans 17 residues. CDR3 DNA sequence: TGTGCCAGCAGTTCCTGGACTAGCGGGGGGGCAAGAGATACGCAGTATTTT. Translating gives CASSSWTSGGARDTQYF.

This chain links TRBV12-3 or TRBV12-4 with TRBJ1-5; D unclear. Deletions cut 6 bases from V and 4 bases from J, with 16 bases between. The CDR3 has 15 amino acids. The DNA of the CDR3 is TGTGCCAGCAGAAGACCAGGACCGGGGAATCAGCCCCAGCATTTT. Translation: CASRRPGPGNQPQHF.

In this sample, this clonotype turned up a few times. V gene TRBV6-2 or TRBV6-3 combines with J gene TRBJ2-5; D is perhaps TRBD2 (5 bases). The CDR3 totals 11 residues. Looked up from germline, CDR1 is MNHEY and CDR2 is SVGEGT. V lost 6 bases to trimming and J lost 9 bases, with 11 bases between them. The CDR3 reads CASREATAQYF. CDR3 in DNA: TGTGCCAGCAGGGAGGCTACGGCCCAGTACTTC.

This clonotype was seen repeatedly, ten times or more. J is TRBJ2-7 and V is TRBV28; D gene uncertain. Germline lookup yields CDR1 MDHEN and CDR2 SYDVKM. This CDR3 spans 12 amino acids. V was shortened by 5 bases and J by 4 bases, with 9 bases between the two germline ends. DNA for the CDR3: TGTGCCAGCAGTCCCGGTCTATACGAGCAGTACTTC. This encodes CASSPGLYEQYF.

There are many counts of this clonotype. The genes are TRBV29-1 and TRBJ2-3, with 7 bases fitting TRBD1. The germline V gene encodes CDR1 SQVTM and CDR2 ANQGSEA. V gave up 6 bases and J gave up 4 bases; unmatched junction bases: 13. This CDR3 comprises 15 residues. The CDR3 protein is CSVVLNRGQADTQYF. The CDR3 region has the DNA TGCAGCGTCGTTTTGAATAGGGGGCAGGCAGATACGCAGTATTTT.

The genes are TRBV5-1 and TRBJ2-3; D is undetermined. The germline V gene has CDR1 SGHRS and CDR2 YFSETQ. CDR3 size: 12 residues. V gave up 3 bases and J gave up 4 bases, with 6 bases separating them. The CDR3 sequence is CASSSEADTQYF. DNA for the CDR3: TGCGCCAGCAGCTCAGAGGCAGATACGCAGTATTTT.

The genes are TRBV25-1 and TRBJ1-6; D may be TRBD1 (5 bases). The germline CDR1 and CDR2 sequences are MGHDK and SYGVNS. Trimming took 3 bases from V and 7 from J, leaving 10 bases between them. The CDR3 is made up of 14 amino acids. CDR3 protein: CASSDSAGNSPLHF. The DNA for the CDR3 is TGTGCCAGCAGTGACTCGGCAGGGAATTCACCCCTCCACTTT.

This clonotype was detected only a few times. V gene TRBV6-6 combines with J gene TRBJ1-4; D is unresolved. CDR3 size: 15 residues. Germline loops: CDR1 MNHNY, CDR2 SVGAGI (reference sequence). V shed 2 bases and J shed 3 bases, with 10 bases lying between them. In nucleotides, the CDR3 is TGTGCCAGCAGTTACAGGGCCCAACCTAATGAAAAACTGTTTTTT. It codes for CASSYRAQPNEKLFF.

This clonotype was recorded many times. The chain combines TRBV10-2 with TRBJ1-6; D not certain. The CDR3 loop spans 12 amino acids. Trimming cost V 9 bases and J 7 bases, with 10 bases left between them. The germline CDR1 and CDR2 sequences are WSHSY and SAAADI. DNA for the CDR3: TGCGCCAGTAGCACCGGGAATTCACCCCTCCACTTT. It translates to CASSTGNSPLHF.

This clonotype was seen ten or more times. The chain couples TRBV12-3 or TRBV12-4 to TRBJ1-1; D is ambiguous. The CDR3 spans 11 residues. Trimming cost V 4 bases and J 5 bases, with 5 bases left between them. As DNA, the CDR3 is TGTGCCAGCAGTTCACTGACTGAAGCTTTCTTT. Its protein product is CASSSLTEAFF.

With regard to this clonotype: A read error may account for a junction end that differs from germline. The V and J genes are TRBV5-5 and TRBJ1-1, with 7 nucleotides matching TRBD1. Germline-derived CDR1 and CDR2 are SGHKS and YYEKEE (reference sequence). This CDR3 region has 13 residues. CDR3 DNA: TGTGCCAGCAGCTTGGCCTCAAGAGGGGGCGAAGTCTTT. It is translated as CASSLASRGGEVF. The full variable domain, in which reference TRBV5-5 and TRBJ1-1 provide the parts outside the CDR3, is DAGVTQSPTHLIKTRGQQVTLRCSPISGHKSVSWYQQVLGQGPQFIFQYYEKEERGRGNFPDRFSARQFPNYSSELNVNALLLGDSALYLCASSLASRGGEVFGQGTRLTVV.

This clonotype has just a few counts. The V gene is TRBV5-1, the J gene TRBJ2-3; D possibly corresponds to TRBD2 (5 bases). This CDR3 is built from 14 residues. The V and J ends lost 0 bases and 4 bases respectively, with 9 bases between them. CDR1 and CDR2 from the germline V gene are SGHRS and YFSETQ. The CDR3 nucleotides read TGCGCCAGCAGCTTGGTCGGGGTTGCAGATACGCAGTATTTT. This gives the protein CASSLVGVADTQYF.

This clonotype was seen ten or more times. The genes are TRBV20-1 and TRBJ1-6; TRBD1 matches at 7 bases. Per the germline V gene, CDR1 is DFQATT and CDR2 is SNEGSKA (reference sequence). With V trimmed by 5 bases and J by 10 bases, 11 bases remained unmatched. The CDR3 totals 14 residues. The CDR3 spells CSAETDRDGSPLHF. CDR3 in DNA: TGCAGTGCTGAGACCGACAGGGACGGATCACCCCTCCACTTT.

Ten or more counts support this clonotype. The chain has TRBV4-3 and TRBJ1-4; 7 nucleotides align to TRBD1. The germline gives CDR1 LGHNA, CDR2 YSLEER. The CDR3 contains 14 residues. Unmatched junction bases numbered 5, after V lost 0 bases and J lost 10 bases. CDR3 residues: CASSQETGWGKLFF. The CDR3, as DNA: TGCGCCAGCAGCCAAGAGACAGGGTGGGGAAAACTGTTTTTT.

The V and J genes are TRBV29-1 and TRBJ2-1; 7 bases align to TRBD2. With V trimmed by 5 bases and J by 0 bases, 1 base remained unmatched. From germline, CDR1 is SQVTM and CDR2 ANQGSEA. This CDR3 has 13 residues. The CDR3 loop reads CSVQRGSYNEQFF. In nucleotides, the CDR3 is TGCAGCGTTCAGCGGGGCTCCTACAATGAGCAGTTCTTC.

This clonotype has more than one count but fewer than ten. The CDR3 coding sequence is TGTGCCAGCAGCCGCGCTTACTCAGATACGCAGTATTTT. This codes for CASSRAYSDTQYF. The genes are TRBV7-2 and TRBJ2-3; D is ambiguous. CDR3 size: 13 residues. Per germline, CDR1 SGHTA and CDR2 FQGNSA. V was pared by 5 bases and J by 4 bases, with 10 bases between.

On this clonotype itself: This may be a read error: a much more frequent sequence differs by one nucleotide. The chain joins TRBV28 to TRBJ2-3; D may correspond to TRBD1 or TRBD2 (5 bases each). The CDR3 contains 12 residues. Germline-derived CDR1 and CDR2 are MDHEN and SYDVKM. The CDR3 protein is CVSSLGADTQYF. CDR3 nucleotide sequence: TGTGTCAGCAGTTTGGGGGCAGATACGCAGTATTTT.

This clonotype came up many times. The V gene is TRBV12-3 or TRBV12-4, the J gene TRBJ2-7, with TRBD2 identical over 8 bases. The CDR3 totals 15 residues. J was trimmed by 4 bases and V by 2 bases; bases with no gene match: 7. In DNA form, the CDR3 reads TGTGCCAGCAGTTTAAAGCTAGCGGGCGGGTACGAGCAGTACTTC. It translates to CASSLKLAGGYEQYF.

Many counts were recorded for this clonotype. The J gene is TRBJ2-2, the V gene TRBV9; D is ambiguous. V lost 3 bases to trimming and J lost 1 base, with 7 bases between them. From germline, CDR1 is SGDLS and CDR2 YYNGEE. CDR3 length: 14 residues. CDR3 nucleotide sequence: TGTGCCAGCAGCGCAGGCGAGAACACCGGGGAGCTGTTTTTT. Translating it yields CASSAGENTGELFF. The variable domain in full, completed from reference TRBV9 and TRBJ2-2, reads DSGVTQTPKHLITATGQRVTLRCSPRSGDLSVYWYQQSLDQGLQFLIQYYNGEERAKGNILERFSAQQFPDLHSELNLSSLELGDSALYFCASSAGENTGELFFGEGSRLTVL.

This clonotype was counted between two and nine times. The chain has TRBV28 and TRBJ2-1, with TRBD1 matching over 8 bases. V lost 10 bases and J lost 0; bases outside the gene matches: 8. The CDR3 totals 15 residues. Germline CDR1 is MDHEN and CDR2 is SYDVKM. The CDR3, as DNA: TGTGCCATGGAAAGGACAGGGAGCTCCTACAATGAGCAGTTCTTC. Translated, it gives CAMERTGSSYNEQFF.

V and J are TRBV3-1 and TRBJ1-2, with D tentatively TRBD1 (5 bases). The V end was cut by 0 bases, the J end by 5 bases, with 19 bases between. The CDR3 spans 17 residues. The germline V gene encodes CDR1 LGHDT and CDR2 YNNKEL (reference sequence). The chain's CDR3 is CASSQDWLGDRVYGYTF. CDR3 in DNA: TGTGCCAGCAGCCAAGATTGGCTTGGTGACAGAGTTTATGGCTACACCTTC.